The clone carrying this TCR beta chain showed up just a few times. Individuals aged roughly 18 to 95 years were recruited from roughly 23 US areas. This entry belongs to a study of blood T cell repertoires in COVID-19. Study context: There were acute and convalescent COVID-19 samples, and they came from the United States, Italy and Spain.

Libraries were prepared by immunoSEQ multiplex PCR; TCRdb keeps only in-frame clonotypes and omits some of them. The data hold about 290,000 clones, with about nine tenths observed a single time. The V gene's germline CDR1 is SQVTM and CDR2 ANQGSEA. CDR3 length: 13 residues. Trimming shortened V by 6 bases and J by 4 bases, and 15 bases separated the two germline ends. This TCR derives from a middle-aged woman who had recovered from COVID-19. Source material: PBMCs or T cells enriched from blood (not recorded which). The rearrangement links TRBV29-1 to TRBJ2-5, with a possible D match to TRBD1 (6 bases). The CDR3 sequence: CSVAGTNIETQYF. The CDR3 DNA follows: TGCAGCGTCGCCGGGACAAATATAGAGACCCAGTACTTC.